One sample yielded the 8 T cell receptor beta chains listed below, sequenced in a study of control samples from healthy donors and cancer patients. Produced via immunoSEQ multiplex PCR; TCRdb's table is partial and in-frame only. The data hold fewer than 50,000 clones, with about 92% observed a single time. The source material was PBMCs. The receptor set was obtained from a man aged 30-40 years with colorectal cancer.

This clone was found once. This chain links TRBV9 with TRBJ2-1; TRBD2 matches at 11 bases. CDR1 is SGDLS, CDR2 YYNGEE, per germline. The CDR3 is 15 amino acids. V trimming: 0 bases; J trimming: 9 bases; junction bases outside the gene matches: 5. The CDR3 DNA reads as TGTGCCAGCAGCGTAGACGGGACTAGCGGTTCTGAGCAGTTCTTC. Translated: CASSVDGTSGSEQFF.

CDR3 coding DNA: TGTGCCAGCAGCTATCCCAGGGGGGGAATCGGCGAACAGTATTTT. Its protein product is CASSYPRGGIGEQYF. The rearrangement joins TRBV7-2 to TRBJ2-3; the D gene could be TRBD1 or TRBD2 (7 bases each). Germline V lookup: CDR1 SGHTA, CDR2 FQGNSA. V lost 4 bases and J lost 12, with 23 bases in between. This CDR3 is built from 15 residues. Full variable domain (missing parts from reference TRBV7-2 and TRBJ2-3): GAGVSQSPSNKVTEKGKDVELRCDPISGHTALYWYRQSLGQGLEFLIYFQGNSAPDKSGLPSDRFSAERTGGSVSTLTIQRTQQEDSAVYLCASSYPRGGIGEQYFGPGTRLTVL.

The V gene is TRBV18, the J gene TRBJ1-4, with 8 bases matching TRBD1. V lost 3 bases to trimming and J lost 0 bases; unmatched junction nucleotides: 3. This CDR3 contains 16 residues. The germline V gene has CDR1 KGHSH and CDR2 LQKENI. For the CDR3, the DNA is TGTGCCAGCTCACCGAACAGGGGGGCAACTAATGAAAAACTGTTTTTT. It yields the protein CASSPNRGATNEKLFF.

The chain couples TRBV6-5 to TRBJ1-2; perhaps TRBD1 as D (6 bases). Germline CDR1 is MNHEY and CDR2 is SVGAGI. Trimming removed 5 bases from V and 5 bases from J, with 12 bases in between. The CDR3 spans 13 residues. In DNA, the CDR3 is TGTGCCAGCAGTCGGACGGGGACATATGGCTACACCTTC. Translated, it gives CASSRTGTYGYTF.

The V call is TRBV10-3, the J call TRBJ2-5; D might be TRBD1 or TRBD2, each matching 5 bases. The CDR3 runs to 14 residues. V gave up 4 bases and J gave up 3 bases, with 12 bases separating them. Germline lookup yields CDR1 ENHRY and CDR2 SYGVKD. CDR3 sequence (DNA): TGTGCCATCAGTGGGGGGTTAGCCGAAGAGACCCAGTACTTC. Translated, it gives CAISGGLAEETQYF.

The CDR3: CASSQYRGAQPQHF. The DNA of the CDR3 is TGTGCCAGCAGCCAATACAGGGGAGCTCAGCCCCAGCATTTT. The rearrangement links TRBV4-2 to TRBJ1-5; 7 nucleotides align to TRBD1. This CDR3 contains 14 residues. Germline V gene sequence: CDR1 LGHNA, CDR2 YNFKEQ. V shed 2 bases and J 6 bases; nucleotides not matched to a gene: 4.

In its sample, this clone was seen once. The gene calls are TRBV5-5 and TRBJ1-4, with a weak D call TRBD1 (6 bases). CDR1 is SGHKS and CDR2 is YYEKEE in the germline V gene (reference sequence). CDR3 length: 15 residues. The V and J ends lost 6 bases and 10 bases respectively, with 22 bases between them. This CDR3 reads CASTFTAGEEGKLFF. In DNA form, the CDR3 reads TGTGCCAGCACCTTTACAGCAGGGGAGGAGGGAAAACTGTTTTTT.

The count of this clone is one. The chain uses TRBV5-1 and TRBJ1-3; D unclear. The CDR3 contains 16 residues. Between the trimmed V and J ends, which lost 0 bases and 0 bases, there was a span of 10 bases. Looked up from germline, CDR1 is SGHRS and CDR2 is YFSETQ. DNA of the CDR3: TGCGCCAGCAGCTTGGGGACGGATATCTCTGGAAACACCATATATTTT. This translates into CASSLGTDISGNTIYF.